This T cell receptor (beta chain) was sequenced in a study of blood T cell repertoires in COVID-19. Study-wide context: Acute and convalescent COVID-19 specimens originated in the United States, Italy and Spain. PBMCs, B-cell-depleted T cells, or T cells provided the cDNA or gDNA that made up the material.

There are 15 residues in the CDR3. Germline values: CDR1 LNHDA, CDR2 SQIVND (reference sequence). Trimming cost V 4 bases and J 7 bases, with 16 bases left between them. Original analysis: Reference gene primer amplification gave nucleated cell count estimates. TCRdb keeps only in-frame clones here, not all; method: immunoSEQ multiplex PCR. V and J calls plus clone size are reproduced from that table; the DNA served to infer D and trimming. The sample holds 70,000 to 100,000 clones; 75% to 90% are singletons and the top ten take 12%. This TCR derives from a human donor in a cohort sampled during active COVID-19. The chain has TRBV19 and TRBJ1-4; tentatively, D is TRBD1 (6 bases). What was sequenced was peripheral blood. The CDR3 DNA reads TGTGCCAGTAGTACCTTACAGGGTCAGTCTGAAAAACTGTTTTTT. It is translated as CASSTLQGQSEKLFF.